This T cell receptor beta chain was sequenced in a study of graft-versus-host responses after intestinal transplantation. Study outcomes and limitations: Early post-transplant HvG declines tracked with peak circulating GvH clone levels.

Points on this clone: Antigen unknown.

The germline gives CDR1 MNHEY, CDR2 SMNVEV (reference sequence). V was trimmed by 5 bases and J by 9 bases, leaving 17 bases between them. This CDR3 has 14 amino acids. This table comes from immunoSEQ multiplex PCR, and its TCRdb copy is limited to in-frame clones, with some not included. The sample has some 90,000 clones, about 90% seen once. Source: unstimulated CD8+ T cells sorted from spleen or lymph node cells, taken before transplant. This TCR was recovered from a human donor who was the organ donor for an intestinal transplant. The chain couples TRBV27 to TRBJ2-1, with TRBD2 as a possible D gene (6 bases). In DNA, the CDR3 is TGTGCCAGCAGTCTGGGGACTGCCCCCAGTGAGCAGTTCTTC. This translates into CASSLGTAPSEQFF.